One and the same sample provided the 3 T cell receptor beta chains below, sequenced in a study of beta chain features in type 1 diabetes. Of the isolated RNA, all was reverse transcribed, and so the sequenced material was expressed TCRB transcripts. The method was immunoSEQ multiplex PCR; TCRdb's version includes in-frame clones alone and lacks a portion of them. The table includes a few hundred thousand clones, approximately 14% detected once. Sample: central memory CD4+ T cells from blood. These receptors originate from a man younger than 40 in good health.

This clone was seen only a few times. This chain joins TRBV27 and TRBJ1-1; D ambiguous. Deletions cut 6 bases from V and 4 bases from J, with 9 bases between. This CDR3 has 12 residues. Germline V gene lookup returns CDR1 MNHEY and CDR2 SMNVEV (reference sequence). In DNA, the CDR3 is TGTGCCAGCAGATCCGCGGCCACTGAAGCTTTCTTT. This gives the protein CASRSAATEAFF.

The V call is TRBV6-1, the J call TRBJ2-4, with 8 bases matching TRBD2. CDR1 and CDR2 (germline): MNHNS, SASEGT. J was trimmed by 15 bases and V by 4 bases; bases with no gene match: 11. The CDR3 runs to 13 residues. This CDR3 is CASSAGLGKPPYF. DNA for the CDR3: TGTGCCAGCAGTGCGGGACTAGGAAAACCTCCGTACTTC.

The chain links TRBV5-4 to TRBJ2-5, with D perhaps being TRBD1 or TRBD2 (5 bases each). Germline V gene data show CDR1 as SGHNT and CDR2 as YYREEE (reference sequence). V shed 4 bases and J shed 4 bases, with 17 bases lying between them. CDR3 length equals 15 residues. The CDR3 reads CASSLVGAQLETQYF. The CDR3 nucleotides are TGTGCCAGCAGCCTTGTCGGGGCGCAGTTAGAGACCCAGTACTTC. Full variable domain (rest looked up from reference TRBV5-4 and TRBJ2-5): ETGVTQSPTHLIKTRGQQVTLRCSSQSGHNTVSWYQQALGQGPQFIFQYYREEENGRGNFPPRFSGLQFPNYSSELNVNALELDDSALYLCASSLVGAQLETQYFGPGTRLLVL.